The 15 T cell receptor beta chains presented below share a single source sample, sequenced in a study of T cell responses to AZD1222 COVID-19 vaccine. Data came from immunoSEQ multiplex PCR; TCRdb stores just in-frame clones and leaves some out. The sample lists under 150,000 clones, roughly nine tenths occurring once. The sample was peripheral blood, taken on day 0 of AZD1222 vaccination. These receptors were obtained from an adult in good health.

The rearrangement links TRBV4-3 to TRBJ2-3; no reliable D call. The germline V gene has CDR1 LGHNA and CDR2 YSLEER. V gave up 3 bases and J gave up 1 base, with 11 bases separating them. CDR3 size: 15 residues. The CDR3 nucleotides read TGCGCCAGCAGCCAGGACCCGGTACGCACAGATACGCAGTATTTT. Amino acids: CASSQDPVRTDTQYF.

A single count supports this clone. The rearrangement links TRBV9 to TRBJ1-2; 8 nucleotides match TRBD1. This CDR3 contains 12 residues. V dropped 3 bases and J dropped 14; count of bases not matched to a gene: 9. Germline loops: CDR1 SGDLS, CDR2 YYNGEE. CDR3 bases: TGTGCCAGCAGCGGGGTACAGGGGGAAATAACCTTC. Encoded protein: CASSGVQGEITF.

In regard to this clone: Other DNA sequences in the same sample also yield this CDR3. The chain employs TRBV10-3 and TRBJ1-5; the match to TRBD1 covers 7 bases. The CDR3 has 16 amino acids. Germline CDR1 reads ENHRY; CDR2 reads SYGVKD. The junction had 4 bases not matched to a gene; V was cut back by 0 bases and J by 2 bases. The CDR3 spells CAISESGQPGNQPQHF. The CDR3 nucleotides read TGTGCCATCAGTGAGTCGGGACAGCCTGGCAATCAGCCCCAGCATTTT.

The DNA of the CDR3 is TGCAGCGTTGACTCCGGGGACCAAGAGACCCAGTACTTC. Translation gives CSVDSGDQETQYF. The chain carries TRBV29-1 and TRBJ2-5, with D tentatively TRBD2 (5 bases). The CDR3 covers 13 residues. Germline CDR1 and CDR2: SQVTM and ANQGSEA. The V end lost 3 bases, the J end lost 0 bases, and 8 bases lay between the germline ends. Looking up the rest from reference TRBV29-1 and TRBJ2-5 gives the full variable domain: SAVISQKPSRDICQRGTSLTIQCQVDSQVTMMFWYRQQPGQSLTLIATANQGSEATYESGFVIDKFPISRPNLTFSTLTVSNMSPEDSSIYLCSVDSGDQETQYFGPGTRLLVL.

The CDR3 spells CASSLGAFQGGTEAFF. The CDR3 DNA is TGTGCCAGCAGCTTGGGGGCCTTTCAAGGTGGCACTGAAGCTTTCTTT. The chain couples TRBV7-8 to TRBJ1-1; the D gene is possibly TRBD1 (6 bases). The CDR3 covers 16 residues. The V gene's germline CDR1 is SGHVS and CDR2 FQNEAQ. The ends were cut back, 3 bases at V and 4 bases at J, with 18 bases in the middle.

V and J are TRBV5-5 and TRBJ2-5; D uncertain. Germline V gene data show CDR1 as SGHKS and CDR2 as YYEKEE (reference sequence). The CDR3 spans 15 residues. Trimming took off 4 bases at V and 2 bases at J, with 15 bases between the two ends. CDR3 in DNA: TGTGCCAGCAGCCCGTTAAGGCGGAGACAAGAGACCCAGTACTTC. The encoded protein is CASSPLRRRQETQYF. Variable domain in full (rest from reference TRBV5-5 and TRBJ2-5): DAGVTQSPTHLIKTRGQQVTLRCSPISGHKSVSWYQQVLGQGPQFIFQYYEKEERGRGNFPDRFSARQFPNYSSELNVNALLLGDSALYLCASSPLRRRQETQYFGPGTRLLVL.

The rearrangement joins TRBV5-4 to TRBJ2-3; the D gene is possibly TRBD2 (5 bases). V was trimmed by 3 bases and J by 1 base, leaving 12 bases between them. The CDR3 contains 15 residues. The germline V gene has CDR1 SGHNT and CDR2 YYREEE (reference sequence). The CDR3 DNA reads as TGTGCCAGCAGCTGGTCTGGGAGAGGCACAGATACGCAGTATTTT. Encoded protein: CASSWSGRGTDTQYF.

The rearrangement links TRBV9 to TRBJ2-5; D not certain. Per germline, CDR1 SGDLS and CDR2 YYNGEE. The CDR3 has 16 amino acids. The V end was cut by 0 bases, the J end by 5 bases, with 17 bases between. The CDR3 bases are TGTGCCAGCAGCGTAGGCCCCCAGGAGCATTGGGAGACCCAGTACTTC. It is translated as CASSVGPQEHWETQYF.

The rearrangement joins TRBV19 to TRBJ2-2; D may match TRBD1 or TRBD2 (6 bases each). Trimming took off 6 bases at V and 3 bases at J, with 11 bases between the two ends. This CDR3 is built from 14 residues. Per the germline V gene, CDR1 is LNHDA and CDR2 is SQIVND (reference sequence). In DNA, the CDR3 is TGTGCCAGTAGATGGGGGGCGGACACCGGGGAGCTGTTTTTT. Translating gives CASRWGADTGELFF.

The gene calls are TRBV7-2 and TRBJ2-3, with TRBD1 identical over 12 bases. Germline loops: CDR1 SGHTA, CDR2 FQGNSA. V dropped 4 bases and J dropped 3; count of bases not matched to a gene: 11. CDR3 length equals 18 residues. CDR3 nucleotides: TGTGCCAGCAGCTCCCCGTCCGGGACAGGGGGCTGGACAGATACGCAGTATTTT. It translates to CASSSPSGTGGWTDTQYF.

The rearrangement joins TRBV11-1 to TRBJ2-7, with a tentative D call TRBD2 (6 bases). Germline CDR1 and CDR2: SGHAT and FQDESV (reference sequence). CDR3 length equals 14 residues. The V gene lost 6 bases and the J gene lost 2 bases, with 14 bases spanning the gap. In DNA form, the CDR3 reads TGTGCCAGCAGGCTTAGCGGTGTACCCTACGAGCAGTACTTC. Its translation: CASRLSGVPYEQYF.

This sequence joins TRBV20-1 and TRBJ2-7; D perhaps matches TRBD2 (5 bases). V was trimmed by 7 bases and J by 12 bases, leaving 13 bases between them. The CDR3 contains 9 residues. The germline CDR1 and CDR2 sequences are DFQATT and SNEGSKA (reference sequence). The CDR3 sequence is CSVGGLPYF. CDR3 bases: TGCAGTGTTGGAGGACTCCCGTACTTC.

The CDR3 reads CASSLRRVSGGVAGILEETQYF. The CDR3 DNA is TGTGCCAGCAGCCTGCGGAGGGTTAGCGGGGGGGTTGCAGGAATTTTAGAAGAGACCCAGTACTTC. The chain joins TRBV3-1 (or the pseudogene TRBV3-2) to TRBJ2-5; 11 bases map to TRBD2. The V segment lost 4 bases and the J segment 3 bases; nucleotides outside the gene matches: 25. This CDR3 is built from 22 residues. Germline-derived CDR1 and CDR2 are LGHDT and YNNKEL (reference sequence).

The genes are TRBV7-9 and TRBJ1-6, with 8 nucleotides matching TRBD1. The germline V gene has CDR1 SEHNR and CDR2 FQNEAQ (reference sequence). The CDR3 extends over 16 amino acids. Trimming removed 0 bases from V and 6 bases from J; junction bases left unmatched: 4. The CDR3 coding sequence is TGTGCCAGCAGCTTAGCGTCACAGGGGGGTAATTCACCCCTCCACTTT. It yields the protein CASSLASQGGNSPLHF.

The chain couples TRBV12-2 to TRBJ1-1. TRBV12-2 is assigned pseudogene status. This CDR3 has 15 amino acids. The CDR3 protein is CASRLASSPPIGAFF. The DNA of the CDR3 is TGTGCAAGTCGCTTAGCGTCCTCACCGCCCATCGGAGCTTTCTTT.